The 12 T cell receptor beta chains below all came from one sample that was sequenced in a study of T-cell reconstitution after alpha-beta-depleted transplantation in children. Construction of the TCRbeta library involved unique molecular identifiers. TCRdb itself ran the PCR reads through MiXCR, one entry per CDR3 protein. The sample consists of just over 950,000 distinct CDR3 sequences, about 29% of them appearing once. The sequencing here drew on PBMCs, mostly from graft donor cells, taken 360 days after TCRalphabeta/CD19-depleted stem cell transplant. Receptors originate from a boy in the first two years of life who had a stem cell transplant for SCID, so the T cells may come from the graft donor.

The chain combines TRBV5-1 with TRBJ1-4, with D hard to call. CDR1 SGHRS and CDR2 YFSETQ come from the germline V gene. V was cut by 3 bases and J by 8 bases, with 14 bases left in between. The CDR3 has 14 residues. CDR3 amino acids: CASSSHEVGEKLFF. For the CDR3, the DNA is TGCGCCAGCAGCTCCCATGAGGTGGGGGAAAAACTGTTTTTT.

The chain links TRBV5-1 to TRBJ2-7; tentative D call: TRBD1 (5 bases). The CDR3 totals 14 residues. The germline V gene has CDR1 SGHRS and CDR2 YFSETQ. Trimming removed 4 bases from V and 3 bases from J, with 14 bases in between. CDR3 DNA: TGCGCCAGCAGCCCGTGGGGCCCTCTCTACGAGCAGTACTTC. This encodes CASSPWGPLYEQYF.

The chain is built from TRBV18 and TRBJ1-4; D call uncertain. Germline lookup yields CDR1 KGHSH and CDR2 LQKENI. The V end lost 3 bases, the J end lost 7 bases, and 12 bases lay between the germline ends. The CDR3 has 14 amino acids. CDR3 in amino acids: CASSPREGVEKLFF. CDR3 sequence (DNA): TGTGCCAGCTCACCGCGGGAGGGCGTTGAAAAACTGTTTTTT.

This chain uses TRBV3-1 with TRBJ1-6; 7 bases map to TRBD1. CDR1 and CDR2 (germline): LGHDT, YNNKEL (reference sequence). The CDR3 length is 15 residues. J gave up 7 bases and V 1 base, and 4 bases lay outside the gene matches. CDR3 nucleotides: TGTGCCAGCAGCCAAGCGGGACAGATCAATTCACCCCTCCACTTT. Translation gives CASSQAGQINSPLHF.

The count of this clonotype is one. The J gene is TRBJ2-5, the V gene TRBV28, with 9 bases matching TRBD1. CDR3 length: 16 residues. The V gene's germline CDR1 is MDHEN and CDR2 SYDVKM. The trim removed 6 bases at V and 1 base at J, leaving 9 bases unmatched. The CDR3, as DNA: TGTGCCAGCAGCCTCAGACAGGGGGGCCTCCAAGAGACCCAGTACTTC. Amino acid sequence: CASSLRQGGLQETQYF.

This clonotype showed up just a few times. The chain has TRBV5-1 and TRBJ2-1; 8 bases match TRBD2. The CDR3 consists of 13 residues. The V gene end was trimmed by 4 bases and the J gene end by 7 bases; junction bases not matched to a gene: 4. Germline assignment: CDR1 SGHRS and CDR2 YFSETQ. The chain's CDR3 is CASSQGTRNEQFF. CDR3 nucleotides: TGCGCCAGCAGCCAAGGGACTAGAAATGAGCAGTTCTTC.

This clonotype was counted a few times. The J gene is TRBJ2-1, the V gene TRBV20-1, with D perhaps TRBD1 (6 bases). The CDR3 sequence is 14 residues long. Trimming pared 0 bases from V and 7 bases from J, leaving 13 bases between. Germline V CDR1 and CDR2: DFQATT, SNEGSKA (reference sequence). The CDR3 DNA is TGCAGTGCTAGAGATCGACAGGAGTGGAATGAGCAGTTCTTC. Amino acids: CSARDRQEWNEQFF.

This clonotype was seen a single time. V and J are TRBV6-1 and TRBJ2-2; maybe TRBD1 (6 bases). Germline loops: CDR1 MNHNS, CDR2 SASEGT. V dropped 6 bases and J dropped 7 bases, with 15 bases sitting between them. This CDR3 region has 14 residues. Here the CDR3 DNA reads TGTGCCAGCAGGATCCGGGCCAGGGGCGGGGAGCTGTTTTTT. It yields the protein CASRIRARGGELFF.

The chain combines TRBV28 with TRBJ2-7; 11 bases map to TRBD2. CDR3 length: 15 amino acids. Germline V lookup: CDR1 MDHEN, CDR2 SYDVKM. Unmatched junction bases numbered 5, after V lost 5 bases and J lost 2 bases. The chain's CDR3 is CASSKLAGAAYEQYF. The CDR3 DNA reads TGTGCCAGCAGTAAACTAGCGGGAGCCGCCTACGAGCAGTACTTC. Drawing the rest from reference TRBV28 and TRBJ2-7, the complete variable domain is DVKVTQSSRYLVKRTGEKVFLECVQDMDHENMFWYRQDPGLGLRLIYFSYDVKMKEKGDIPEGYSVSREKKERFSLILESASTNQTSMYLCASSKLAGAAYEQYFGPGTRLTVT.

This clonotype showed up just once. This chain joins TRBV15 and TRBJ2-1; D is unclear. This CDR3 comprises 14 residues. Germline CDR1 and CDR2: LNHNV and YYDKDF (reference sequence). Trimming left V 0 bases short and J 7 bases short, with 10 bases between. CDR3 sequence: CATSRDMVVNEQFF. The DNA for the CDR3 is TGTGCCACCAGCAGAGATATGGTAGTAAATGAGCAGTTCTTC.

At least ten counts were recorded for this clonotype. The J gene is TRBJ2-5, the V gene TRBV5-1; 11 positions match TRBD2. J gave up 2 bases and V 2 bases, and 5 bases lay outside the gene matches. The CDR3 totals 16 residues. Germline loops: CDR1 SGHRS, CDR2 YFSETQ. The CDR3 here is CASSFQTSGEQETQYF. CDR3 coding DNA: TGCGCCAGCAGCTTCCAGACTAGCGGGGAGCAAGAGACCCAGTACTTC.

V usage is TRBV20-1 and J usage is TRBJ2-3; 10 bases match TRBD2. Trimming took 6 bases from V and 2 from J; bases not matched to a gene: 5. The germline V gene encodes CDR1 DFQATT and CDR2 SNEGSKA (reference sequence). CDR3 size: 14 residues. The chain's CDR3 is CSALSGGATDTQYF. As DNA, the CDR3 is TGCAGTGCCCTGAGCGGGGGGGCCACAGATACGCAGTATTTT.